This entry describes one T cell receptor beta chain. The antigen is unknown. The data were taken from a study of T cell responses to AZD1222 COVID-19 vaccine. Study as a whole: Second-dose schedules of about 4 or about 12 weeks were combined.

Clones were sequenced by immunoSEQ multiplex PCR, and TCRdb holds only the in-frame ones, with some missing. The sample records about 150,000 clones, 90% to 95% being singletons. Findings and limits, study-wide: Clonal diversity was possibly underestimated; the donors were predominantly white British and more often female. Reportedly, close to half of spike-specific TCRs are directed against unmutated variant regions. Repertoire samples came only from after the peak T cell response.

The input for sequencing was peripheral blood, taken on day 0 of AZD1222 vaccination. This clonotype was obtained from an adult in good health.

The CDR3 spells CASSHRGGHQPQHF. CDR3 DNA: TGTGCCAGCAGCCACAGGGGAGGGCATCAGCCCCAGCATTTT. V usage is TRBV21-1 and J usage is TRBJ1-5. TRBV21-1 is assigned pseudogene status. The CDR3 is made up of 14 amino acids.